This TCR beta chain was captured by sequencing in a study of OX40 agonist ivuxolimab in advanced cancers. This CDR3 spans 13 amino acids. Looked up from germline, CDR1 is SEHNR and CDR2 is FQNEAQ (reference sequence). The V and J ends lost 5 bases and 4 bases respectively, with 12 bases between them. Method: immunoSEQ multiplex PCR; TCRdb's copy keeps in-frame clones and lacks some. The table shows approximately 37,000 clones, with roughly 80% occurring only once. The TCR comes from an adult with an advanced solid tumor such as melanoma, head and neck, liver or kidney cancer. This chain joins TRBV7-9 and TRBJ2-7; TRBD2 is a possible D gene (6 bases). The specimen comprised CD4+ or CD8+ T cells sorted from blood, sampled in a trial of the OX40 agonist ivuxolimab. The CDR3 sequence is CASSPGTGYEQYF. The CDR3 nucleotides are TGTGCCAGCAGCCCCGGGACTGGGTACGAGCAGTACTTC.